The present TCR beta chain was sequenced within a study of regulatory T cells in long-lasting Graves disease. For TCR beta, libraries came from iRepertoire HTBI primers and Arm-PCR of CDR3 regions. TCRdb called the multiplex PCR reads again in MiXCR, with one record for every CDR3 protein. The table lists 350,000 to 500,000 distinct CDR3 sequences, approximately 14% of them singletons. Time point: newly diagnosed GD, antithyroid drugs for less than 3 months. PBMCs provided the RNA from which the TCR library was made. In germline, CDR1 is LGHNA, CDR2 YNFKEQ. The CDR3 is 18 amino acids. The ends lost 1 base at V and 0 bases at J; junction bases unmatched: 11. In addition, the sample was reused for a study of T cells in Graves' hyperthyroidism and ophthalmopathy. This second study notes: The TCR CDR3 first-round RT-PCR relied on the HTBI primer set.

Sample: peripheral blood mononuclear cells (PBMCs), taken at new diagnosis, from a patient treated with antithyroid drugs. This clonotype originated in a woman in her forties or fifties with Graves disease. The chain joins TRBV4-2 to TRBJ1-2; 7 nucleotides match TRBD1. This chain's CDR3 is CASSQAYGQARPNYGYTF. In nucleotides, the CDR3 is TGTGCCAGCAGCCAAGCTTATGGACAGGCCAGGCCTAACTATGGCTACACCTTC.